This TCR beta chain was captured by sequencing in a study of T-cell reconstitution after alpha-beta-depleted transplantation in children. General study findings and limits: TCRbeta diversity was high at day 60 in some patients (a result of surviving recipient T cells and thymic progenitors). Newly produced T cells mostly accounted for T-cell counts and diversity one year post-transplant.

Unique molecular identifiers featured in how the TCRbeta library was prepared. MiXCR was run by TCRdb on the PCR reads, yielding one entry per CDR3 protein. The sample carries 450,000 to 600,000 distinct CDR3 sequences, 10% to 13% recorded once. This clonotype has at least ten counts. What it recognizes is unknown. Trimming at V came to 5 bases and at J to 0 bases, leaving 14 bases not matched to a gene. There are 19 residues in the CDR3. The sample consisted of PBMCs, taken before TCRalphabeta/CD19-depleted stem cell transplant. This chain joins TRBV12-3 or TRBV12-4 and TRBJ2-4; 9 bases line up with TRBD1. The source of this sequence is a child aged 2 to 9 with inherited bone marrow failure, due to receive a stem cell transplant. DNA for the CDR3: TGTGCCAGCAGTACTAGTCCCGGGACAGGGTGGGTAGCCAAAAACATTCAGTACTTC. Its translation: CASSTSPGTGWVAKNIQYF.